The 18 T cell receptor beta chains reported below all come from one sample, sequenced in a study of cytomegalovirus exposure and HLA in healthy donors. Primers: 60 Vbeta forward and 13 Jbeta reverse. Sequencing used immunoSEQ multiplex PCR; TCRdb keeps in-frame clones, though not all of them. The sample has some 140,000 clones, around 73% seen once. Sequenced sample: PBMCs. The receptors stem from a woman aged 40-49 years in good health and CMV-seronegative.

J is TRBJ2-3 and V is TRBV5-4, with TRBD2 matching over 7 bases. The CDR3 length is 16 residues. J gave up 3 bases and V 4 bases, and 11 bases lay outside the gene matches. The germline CDR1 and CDR2 sequences are SGHNT and YYREEE (reference sequence). The CDR3 region has the DNA TGTGCCAGCAGCCCCCGACTAGCCATGGGTACAGATACGCAGTATTTT. As protein: CASSPRLAMGTDTQYF.

The chain uses TRBV4-1 and TRBJ1-4; maybe TRBD1 (6 bases). This CDR3 is 17 amino acids long. V was cut by 4 bases and J by 3 bases, with 18 bases left in between. Germline V gene sequence: CDR1 MGHRA, CDR2 YSYEKL. CDR3 sequence: CASSRFPNEGANEKLFF. The CDR3 DNA sequence: TGCGCCAGCAGCCGCTTCCCGAATGAGGGGGCTAATGAAAAACTGTTTTTT.

The CDR3 reads CASSPSNNPYEQYF. DNA for the CDR3: TGCGCCAGCAGCCCCTCGAACAACCCCTACGAGCAGTACTTC. The rearrangement joins TRBV5-1 to TRBJ2-7; D gene unclear. Trimming cost V 4 bases and J 2 bases, with 13 bases left between them. CDR1 and CDR2 (germline): SGHRS, YFSETQ. This CDR3 is built from 14 residues.

As concerns this clone: Other DNA variants within this sample encode the same CDR3. The gene calls are TRBV2 and TRBJ2-2; D is possibly TRBD2 (7 bases). The CDR3 covers 15 residues. The germline CDR1 and CDR2 sequences are SNHLY and FYNNEI. Between the trimmed V and J ends, which lost 6 bases and 3 bases, there was a span of 14 bases. CDR3 in amino acids: CASSTTGRDTGELFF. In DNA, the CDR3 is TGTGCCAGCAGCACTACAGGGAGGGACACCGGGGAGCTGTTTTTT.

V is TRBV10-3 and J is TRBJ2-1, with D hard to call. From germline, CDR1 is ENHRY and CDR2 SYGVKD. Trimming left V 2 bases short and J 8 bases short, with 10 bases between. The CDR3 runs 13 residues. The CDR3 DNA sequence: TGTGCCATCAGTGAGCTAGAACTCGATGAGCAGTTCTTC. It encodes CAISELELDEQFF.

This chain links TRBV4-2 with TRBJ2-2, with no clear D. Trimming left V 0 bases short and J 1 base short, with 9 bases between. Germline CDR1 reads LGHNA; CDR2 reads YNFKEQ. This CDR3 has 16 amino acids. CDR3 coding DNA: TGTGCCAGCAGCCAAGAGTTTCGGAGGAACACCGGGGAGCTGTTTTTT. It translates to CASSQEFRRNTGELFF.

This clone was counted a single time. The V gene is TRBV21-1, the J gene TRBJ1-5; the tabulated D call, TRBD1, remains unverified against the DNA. TRBV21-1 is recorded as a pseudogene. The CDR3 runs to 18 residues. The CDR3 here is CASTAGTGGRKGNQPQHF. CDR3 DNA: TGTGCCAGCACCGCCGGGACAGGGGGTAGGAAGGGCAATCAGCCCCAGCATTTT.

The chain has TRBV10-3 and TRBJ1-5, with 8 bases identical to TRBD1. The CDR3 consists of 16 residues. Looked up from germline, CDR1 is ENHRY and CDR2 is SYGVKD. V lost 2 bases and J lost 0; bases outside the gene matches: 3. CDR3 DNA sequence: TGTGCCATCAGTGAGCAGGGGGCGGGTAGCAATCAGCCCCAGCATTTT. This codes for CAISEQGAGSNQPQHF.

The chain recombines TRBV5-1 with TRBJ1-3; maybe TRBD1 (5 bases). The germline CDR1 and CDR2 sequences are SGHRS and YFSETQ. The CDR3 covers 15 residues. V was shortened by 5 bases and J by 6 bases, with 18 bases between the two germline ends. As DNA, the CDR3 is TGCGCCAGCAGATCTCCAGGGTCTTTTGAAAACACCATATATTTT. Translation: CASRSPGSFENTIYF.

This clone showed up just a few times. The gene calls are TRBV6-5 and TRBJ2-5; 7 bases align to TRBD2. Germline-derived CDR1 and CDR2 are MNHEY and SVGAGI. Losses at the gene ends were 4 bases for V and 1 base for J; bases not matched to a gene: 6. The CDR3 sequence is 15 residues long. CDR3 bases: TGTGCCAGCAGTTTCGGGGGAGGGGTCCAAGAGACCCAGTACTTC. It yields the protein CASSFGGGVQETQYF.

The chain has TRBV6-1 and TRBJ1-5, with unresolved D. Per germline, CDR1 MNHNS and CDR2 SASEGT. This CDR3 is 15 amino acids long. V lost 7 bases and J 1 base, leaving 14 bases between the germline ends. The CDR3 spells CASIVWATSNQPQHF. Here the CDR3 DNA reads TGTGCCAGCATAGTGTGGGCCACGAGCAATCAGCCCCAGCATTTT.

The chain has TRBV5-4 and TRBJ1-2; TRBD1 aligns across 7 bases. V lost 1 base to trimming and J lost 5 bases; unmatched junction nucleotides: 5. Germline V gene sequence: CDR1 SGHNT, CDR2 YYREEE (reference sequence). The CDR3 has 14 residues. CDR3 loop: CASSLRGPTYGYTF. CDR3 nucleotide sequence: TGTGCCAGCAGCTTGAGGGGGCCGACGTATGGCTACACCTTC.

The chain combines TRBV4-1 with TRBJ2-1; D is unclear. CDR1 is MGHRA and CDR2 is YSYEKL in the germline V gene. The CDR3 consists of 16 residues. The V end lost 3 bases, the J end lost 8 bases, and 20 bases lay between the germline ends. The CDR3: CASSHMTENRRDEQFF. The CDR3, as DNA: TGCGCCAGCAGCCACATGACGGAAAACCGACGGGATGAGCAGTTCTTC.

The chain links TRBV5-1 to TRBJ1-3, with D uncertain. Trimming shortened V by 5 bases and J by 1 base, and 10 bases separated the two germline ends. The CDR3 extends over 14 amino acids. Germline CDR1 SGHRS, CDR2 YFSETQ. The CDR3 spells CASRLTGSGNTIYF. CDR3 DNA: TGCGCCAGCAGATTAACGGGTTCTGGAAACACCATATATTTT.

V is TRBV5-1 and J is TRBJ2-3, with D maybe TRBD2 (6 bases). V dropped 0 bases and J dropped 1 base, with 12 bases sitting between them. This CDR3 has 16 amino acids. The germline CDR1 and CDR2 sequences are SGHRS and YFSETQ. CDR3 amino acids: CASSLEGGDGTDTQYF. The CDR3 DNA is TGCGCCAGCAGCTTGGAGGGCGGGGACGGCACAGATACGCAGTATTTT.

This rearrangement joins TRBV7-3 to TRBJ1-2; no firm D call. This CDR3 contains 15 residues. The germline gives CDR1 SGHTA, CDR2 FQGTGA. The V end lost 1 base, the J end lost 0 bases, and 9 bases lay between the germline ends. The CDR3 bases are TGTGCCAGCAGCTTAAGTGGCAGTACTAACTATGGCTACACCTTC. Its translation: CASSLSGSTNYGYTF.

This clone was recorded only once. The genes are TRBV18 and TRBJ1-5; TRBD1 aligns across 9 bases. The germline V gene has CDR1 KGHSH and CDR2 LQKENI. The CDR3 contains 16 residues. V trimming: 3 bases; J trimming: 6 bases; junction bases outside the gene matches: 9. CDR3 in amino acids: CASSPAPTGGLQPQHF. CDR3 in DNA: TGTGCCAGCTCACCCGCTCCGACAGGGGGGCTTCAGCCCCAGCATTTT.

J is TRBJ2-3 and V is TRBV6-1, with TRBD1 as a possible D gene (5 bases). Germline CDR1 and CDR2: MNHNS and SASEGT. The length of the CDR3 is 13 residues. V was clipped by 5 bases and J by 6 bases, with 12 bases between them. The CDR3 DNA follows: TGTGCCAGCAGTAAACTCAGGGTGGATACGCAGTATTTT. Its translation is CASSKLRVDTQYF.